The 31 T cell receptor beta chains below come from one sample, sequenced in a study of T-cell reconstitution after alpha-beta-depleted transplantation in children. Unique molecular identifiers were built into the TCRbeta library. From the PCR reads, TCRdb called clonotypes with MiXCR, one entry per CDR3 protein. In the table there are some 390,000 distinct CDR3 sequences, around 21% of which are singletons. The source material was PBMCs from the stem cell graft donor, sampled from the stem cell graft. These receptors came from a human donor who donated a stem cell graft to a child with acute myeloid leukemia.

This clonotype was counted many times. The V gene is TRBV20-1, the J gene TRBJ2-3; 7 nucleotides line up with TRBD1. The CDR3 extends over 15 amino acids. With 6 bases clipped from V and 2 bases from J, the junction kept 11 bases outside the gene matches. Germline V lookup: CDR1 DFQATT, CDR2 SNEGSKA (reference sequence). The CDR3 coding sequence is TGCAGTGCGCTAGCAGGGACAGCTGTCACAGATACGCAGTATTTT. This gives the protein CSALAGTAVTDTQYF.

There are a few counts of this clonotype. This chain uses TRBV28 with TRBJ2-7, with D hard to call. V was shortened by 1 base and J by 2 bases, with 6 bases between the two germline ends. Germline-derived CDR1 and CDR2 are MDHEN and SYDVKM. This CDR3 has 13 amino acids. The CDR3 here is CASSLFYAYEQYF. The CDR3 region has the DNA TGTGCCAGCAGTTTATTCTACGCCTACGAGCAGTACTTC.

This clonotype was seen a handful of times. This chain connects TRBV7-9 to TRBJ2-7, with 12 bases that match TRBD1. Germline CDR1 SEHNR, CDR2 FQNEAQ (reference sequence). Trimming at V came to 1 base and at J to 7 bases, leaving 5 bases not matched to a gene. The CDR3 sequence is 15 residues long. In DNA, the CDR3 is TGTGCCAGCAGCTTAGTGGGACAGGGGGCTGGGGAGCAGTACTTC. The encoded protein is CASSLVGQGAGEQYF.

This clonotype has only a few counts. The chain recombines TRBV5-1 with TRBJ2-7; possibly TRBD2 for D (7 bases). The CDR3 loop spans 13 amino acids. V lost 5 bases, J lost 5 bases, and 14 bases lay in between. From germline, CDR1 is SGHRS and CDR2 YFSETQ. The CDR3 is CASRTSGGHEQYF. DNA for the CDR3: TGCGCCAGCAGGACGTCGGGGGGCCACGAGCAGTACTTC.

This clonotype has just a few counts. CDR3 residues: CSIYMGALYGYTF. Here the CDR3 DNA reads TGCAGCATTTATATGGGGGCTCTTTATGGCTACACCTTC. The chain employs TRBV29-1 and TRBJ1-2, with a tentative D call TRBD1 (6 bases). Germline CDR1 SQVTM, CDR2 ANQGSEA. The V and J ends lost 8 bases and 5 bases respectively, with 18 bases between them. The CDR3 has 13 amino acids.

The V gene is TRBV9, the J gene TRBJ2-2; D remains ambiguous. Germline values: CDR1 SGDLS, CDR2 YYNGEE. The length of the CDR3 is 16 residues. V was pared by 0 bases and J by 1 base, with 10 bases between. In DNA, the CDR3 is TGTGCCAGCAGCGTAGGAGCCTCCCAGAACACCGGGGAGCTGTTTTTT. This gives the protein CASSVGASQNTGELFF.

The chain combines TRBV13 with TRBJ2-6; D unresolved. The CDR3 is 15 amino acids. The V gene's germline CDR1 is PRHDT and CDR2 FYEKMQ (reference sequence). The V and J ends lost 5 bases and 2 bases respectively, with 10 bases between them. The CDR3 region is CASSAGITGANVLTF. The CDR3 bases are TGTGCCAGCAGCGCCGGTATTACTGGGGCCAACGTCCTGACTTTC. Supplemented by reference TRBV13 and TRBJ2-6, the full variable domain reads AAGVIQSPRHLIKEKRETATLKCYPIPRHDTVYWYQQGPGQDPQFLISFYEKMQSDKGSIPDRFSAQQFSDYHSELNMSSLELGDSALYFCASSAGITGANVLTFGAGSRLTVL.

This clonotype was recorded at least ten times. In nucleotides, the CDR3 is TGTGCCAGCAGCCCGCGGGACTACTACAATGAGCAGTTCTTC. Residues: CASSPRDYYNEQFF. V is TRBV6-2 or TRBV6-3 and J is TRBJ2-1, with 7 bases lining up with TRBD2. After removal of 6 bases from V and 3 bases from J, the junction contained 5 bases not matched to a gene. The CDR3 spans 14 residues. Germline CDR1 is MNHEY and CDR2 is SVGEGT.

This chain connects TRBV4-3 to TRBJ2-7; 9 nucleotides line up with TRBD1. Per germline, CDR1 LGHNA and CDR2 YSLEER. The CDR3 runs 17 residues. Losses at the gene ends were 1 base for V and 1 base for J; bases not matched to a gene: 8. Here the CDR3 reads CASSQGVSGTGSYEQYF. The CDR3 DNA reads TGCGCCAGCAGCCAAGGAGTATCCGGGACAGGGTCCTACGAGCAGTACTTC.

This clonotype showed up many times. The chain couples TRBV6-2 or TRBV6-3 to TRBJ2-1, with TRBD2 identical over 9 bases. Per the germline V gene, CDR1 is MNHEY and CDR2 is SVGEGT. Trimming cost V 7 bases and J 0 bases; bases outside gene matches: 7. The CDR3 spans 16 residues. The CDR3 here is CASNVRLADSYNEQFF. The CDR3 coding sequence is TGTGCCAGCAATGTACGACTAGCGGACTCCTACAATGAGCAGTTCTTC.

This chain uses TRBV2 with TRBJ2-7; D is perhaps TRBD1 (6 bases). V was trimmed by 0 bases and J by 3 bases, leaving 18 bases between them. This CDR3 is built from 17 residues. Germline V gives CDR1 SNHLY, CDR2 FYNNEI. This CDR3 reads CASSEADPWQTGYEQYF. CDR3 DNA sequence: TGTGCCAGCAGTGAAGCGGACCCCTGGCAGACAGGCTACGAGCAGTACTTC.

The J gene is TRBJ1-5, the V gene TRBV7-2; D gene unclear. The CDR3 is 15 residues long. V dropped 1 base and J dropped 1 base, with 8 bases sitting between them. Germline CDR1 and CDR2: SGHTA and FQGNSA. The CDR3 reads CASSLVVNSNQPQHF. CDR3 coding DNA: TGTGCCAGCAGCTTAGTTGTAAACAGCAATCAGCCCCAGCATTTT.

The chain is built from TRBV18 and TRBJ2-5; D uncertain. The length of the CDR3 is 15 residues. The ends were cut back, 3 bases at V and 3 bases at J, with 14 bases in the middle. Germline-derived CDR1 and CDR2 are KGHSH and LQKENI. CDR3 loop: CASSPRTSTKETQYF. DNA for the CDR3: TGTGCCAGCTCACCTCGGACGAGCACAAAAGAGACCCAGTACTTC.

The chain combines TRBV7-6 with TRBJ2-5, with D possibly TRBD1 on 6 matching bases. This CDR3 has 16 amino acids. Germline CDR1 and CDR2: SGHVS and FNYEAQ. The germline V and J ends were trimmed by 4 bases and 5 bases, with 20 bases remaining between them. CDR3 sequence (DNA): TGTGCCAGCAGCTCCTCAGGGAACAGGGCGGGTGAGACCCAGTACTTC. Translation: CASSSSGNRAGETQYF.

This clonotype was seen only a few times. The V gene is TRBV11-2, the J gene TRBJ2-2; D unclear. Germline CDR1 is SGHAT and CDR2 is FQNNGV. With 7 bases removed from V and 1 base from J, the gap between germline ends came to 7 bases. The CDR3 is made up of 13 amino acids. The DNA for the CDR3 is TGTGCCAGCATAGAAGGGAACACCGGGGAGCTGTTTTTT. Residues: CASIEGNTGELFF.

This clonotype showed up just a few times. Here the CDR3 reads CASSFGTGGGTDTQYF. The CDR3 DNA reads as TGCGCCAGCAGCTTTGGGACAGGGGGAGGCACAGATACGCAGTATTTT. The chain is built from TRBV4-3 and TRBJ2-3, with 11 bases identical to TRBD1. Germline loops: CDR1 LGHNA, CDR2 YSLEER. Trimming took 5 bases from V and 1 from J; bases not matched to a gene: 5. The CDR3 runs to 16 residues.

V is TRBV5-1 and J is TRBJ2-7, with 11 bases aligning to TRBD2. V lost 6 bases and J lost 3; bases outside the gene matches: 23. The CDR3 is 20 residues long. Germline CDR1 reads SGHRS; CDR2 reads YFSETQ. In nucleotides, the CDR3 is TGCGCCAGCACCCTATCCGCTAGCGGGAGGTTTAGCGCGCCGAGCTACGAGCAGTACTTC. This codes for CASTLSASGRFSAPSYEQYF. The full variable domain, its missing parts supplied by reference TRBV5-1 and TRBJ2-7, is KAGVTQTPRYLIKTRGQQVTLSCSPISGHRSVSWYQQTPGQGLQFLFEYFSETQRNKGNFPGRFSGRQFSNSRSEMNVSTLELGDSALYLCASTLSASGRFSAPSYEQYFGPGTRLTVT.

This clonotype was seen ten or more times. The V call is TRBV6-5, the J call TRBJ2-7; D gene ambiguous. The V end lost 7 bases, the J end lost 3 bases, and 7 bases lay between the germline ends. Germline CDR1 is MNHEY and CDR2 is SVGAGI. This CDR3 is built from 11 residues. In DNA, the CDR3 is TGTGCCAGCACTTCCAACTACGAGCAGTACTTC. It is translated as CASTSNYEQYF.

CDR3 bases: TGTGCCAGCAGCCTCGGACAGGAGACAGATACGCAGTATTTT. It encodes CASSLGQETDTQYF. This chain uses TRBV7-2 with TRBJ2-3; TRBD1 aligns across 7 bases. The CDR3 is 14 amino acids. The J segment lost 3 bases and the V segment lost 5 bases, leaving 5 bases of the junction unmatched. Germline V gene lookup returns CDR1 SGHTA and CDR2 FQGNSA.

This clonotype was detected many times. This rearrangement joins TRBV9 to TRBJ2-7; maybe TRBD2 (6 bases). Trimming took 4 bases from V and 3 from J, leaving 14 bases between them. The CDR3 sequence is 14 residues long. Germline assignment: CDR1 SGDLS and CDR2 YYNGEE. DNA for the CDR3: TGTGCCAGCAGCTCCTCGGGACTGAACTACGAGCAGTACTTC. Protein product: CASSSSGLNYEQYF.

This clonotype came up a few times. V is TRBV29-1 and J is TRBJ2-6, with D uncertain. V was shortened by 4 bases and J by 0 bases, with 10 bases between the two germline ends. CDR3 length equals 15 residues. Germline V CDR1 and CDR2: SQVTM, ANQGSEA. The CDR3 DNA sequence: TGCAGCGTTGCCGGATCGAGCTCTGGGGCCAACGTCCTGACTTTC. It is translated as CSVAGSSSGANVLTF.

This clonotype was observed a few times. The chain carries TRBV6-1 and TRBJ2-1; no definite D call. The CDR3 is 10 amino acids. Germline CDR1 reads MNHNS; CDR2 reads SASEGT. The V end lost 9 bases, the J end lost 12 bases, and 12 bases lay between the germline ends. The CDR3 nucleotides are TGTGCCAGTTACGACACATGGCAGTTCTTC. Translated, it gives CASYDTWQFF.

The rearrangement links TRBV5-1 to TRBJ2-7; D is undetermined. Trimming cost V 0 bases and J 4 bases, with 23 bases left between them. Per germline, CDR1 SGHRS and CDR2 YFSETQ. The CDR3 consists of 18 residues. The DNA for the CDR3 is TGCGCCAGCAGCTTGGCATCCCGTCCGACCAGCAACCCTTACGAGCAGTACTTC. Translation gives CASSLASRPTSNPYEQYF.

This clonotype has just a few counts. The rearrangement joins TRBV5-4 to TRBJ2-7; 9 bases are a match to TRBD2. Trimming cost V 4 bases and J 5 bases; bases outside gene matches: 7. The CDR3 spans 14 residues. The V gene's germline CDR1 is SGHNT and CDR2 YYREEE (reference sequence). The CDR3 spells CASSHGTSLDEQYF. DNA for the CDR3: TGTGCCAGCAGCCACGGGACTAGCCTCGACGAGCAGTACTTC.

The V and J genes are TRBV20-1 and TRBJ2-1; 12 nucleotides match TRBD2. The length of the CDR3 is 15 residues. Per the germline V gene, CDR1 is DFQATT and CDR2 is SNEGSKA (reference sequence). Trimming at V came to 4 bases and at J to 7 bases, leaving 8 bases not matched to a gene. CDR3 bases: TGCAGTGCTACTAGCGGGAGGGCGGGGGGTAATGAGCAGTTCTTC. This codes for CSATSGRAGGNEQFF.

Only a few counts were recorded for this clonotype. V usage is TRBV3-1 and J usage is TRBJ2-7; 7 bases fit TRBD2. Germline loops: CDR1 LGHDT, CDR2 YNNKEL (reference sequence). V dropped 0 bases and J dropped 2; count of bases not matched to a gene: 7. The CDR3 is 16 residues long. In DNA form, the CDR3 reads TGTGCCAGCAGCCAAGATTTAGCTAGCGGACCCTACGAGCAGTACTTC. As protein: CASSQDLASGPYEQYF.

Ten or more counts support this clonotype. One end of the junction is discordant with germline, which a read error may explain. The rearrangement links TRBV4-1 to TRBJ1-1, with a possible D match to TRBD1 (5 bases). This CDR3 has 11 residues. Germline V gene sequence: CDR1 MGHRA, CDR2 YSYEKL. The CDR3 region has the DNA TGTGCCAGCAGTCAGGGTCCTGAAGCTTTCTTT. This sequence encodes CASSQGPEAFF.

The gene calls are TRBV12-3 or TRBV12-4 and TRBJ2-2; TRBD1 might be the D (6 bases). Trimming left V 6 bases short and J 4 bases short, with 12 bases between. The CDR3 runs 14 residues. CDR3 sequence: CASSETGPTGELFF. CDR3 DNA sequence: TGTGCCAGCAGCGAAACAGGGCCCACCGGGGAGCTGTTTTTT.

The chain couples TRBV12-3 or TRBV12-4 to TRBJ2-2; 8 bases are a match to TRBD2. This CDR3 region has 16 residues. The V and J ends lost 2 bases and 7 bases, in that order; junction bases with no gene match: 9. The CDR3 nucleotides are TGTGCCAGCAGTTTAACCCGGACTAGCTTCAACGGGGAGCTGTTTTTT. Translating gives CASSLTRTSFNGELFF.

The gene calls are TRBV20-1 and TRBJ2-4, with TRBD2 matching over 12 bases. The germline V gene encodes CDR1 DFQATT and CDR2 SNEGSKA (reference sequence). The V gene end was trimmed by 2 bases and the J gene end by 5 bases; junction bases not matched to a gene: 10. This CDR3 is 17 amino acids long. For the CDR3, the DNA is TGCAGTGCTAGACCGACTAGCGGGAGAGAGAAAGAAAACATTCAGTACTTC. It encodes CSARPTSGREKENIQYF.

This clonotype was seen only a few times. The chain uses TRBV5-1 and TRBJ1-5; D gene ambiguous. Per the germline V gene, CDR1 is SGHRS and CDR2 is YFSETQ. The V and J ends lost 0 bases and 6 bases respectively, with 10 bases between them. The length of the CDR3 is 14 residues. The CDR3, as DNA: TGCGCCAGCAGCTTGGAAGGGTTACTTCAGCCCCAGCATTTT. Its translation is CASSLEGLLQPQHF. Looking up the rest from reference TRBV5-1 and TRBJ1-5 gives the full variable domain: KAGVTQTPRYLIKTRGQQVTLSCSPISGHRSVSWYQQTPGQGLQFLFEYFSETQRNKGNFPGRFSGRQFSNSRSEMNVSTLELGDSALYLCASSLEGLLQPQHFGDGTRLSIL.